This TCR beta chain was found in a study of neurological immune-mediated disorders. Whole-study findings and limits: Multiple sclerosis patients had less TCR clonal expansion than even healthy controls, unlike HTLV-1-associated myelopathy.

In this sample, this clonotype turned up many times. Its antigen is not identified. TCRdb processed the 5' RACE reads anew with MiXCR; each CDR3 protein has one entry. This table has some 45,000 distinct CDR3 sequences, around 13% appearing once. V lost 3 bases to trimming and J lost 2 bases, with 13 bases between them. This CDR3 contains 15 residues. Germline V gives CDR1 SGHRS, CDR2 YFSETQ. Time point denoted: longitudinal time-point 2. This sequence was found in a male donor with HTLV-1-associated myelopathy (HAM/TSP). The sample was PBMCs. The V gene is TRBV5-1, the J gene TRBJ2-3; perhaps TRBD1 as D (5 bases). The chain's CDR3 is CASSYQGASTDTQYF. CDR3 bases: TGCGCCAGCAGCTACCAGGGTGCCTCCACAGATACGCAGTATTTT. Full variable domain (rest looked up from reference TRBV5-1 and TRBJ2-3): KAGVTQTPRYLIKTRGQQVTLSCSPISGHRSVSWYQQTPGQGLQFLFEYFSETQRNKGNFPGRFSGRQFSNSRSEMNVSTLELGDSALYLCASSYQGASTDTQYFGPGTRLTVL.